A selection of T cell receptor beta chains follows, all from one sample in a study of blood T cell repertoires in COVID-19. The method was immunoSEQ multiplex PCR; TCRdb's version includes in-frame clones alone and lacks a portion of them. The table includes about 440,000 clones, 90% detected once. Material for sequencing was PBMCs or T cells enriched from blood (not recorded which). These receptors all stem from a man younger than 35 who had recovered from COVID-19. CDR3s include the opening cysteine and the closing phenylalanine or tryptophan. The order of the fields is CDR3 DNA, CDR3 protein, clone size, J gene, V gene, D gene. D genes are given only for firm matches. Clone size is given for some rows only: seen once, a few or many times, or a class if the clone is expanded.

CDR3 DNA: TGTGCCAGCAGCCCCCGGACAGACTCCTACGAGCAGTACTTC; CDR3 protein: CASSPRTDSYEQYF; clone size: .; J gene: TRBJ2-7; V gene: TRBV3-1/TRBV3-2; D gene: .
CDR3 DNA: TGTGCCACCAGCAGAGATGGGGGGTTGTCAGACTCTGGAAACACCATATATTTT; CDR3 protein: CATSRDGGLSDSGNTIYF; clone size: .; J gene: TRBJ1-3; V gene: TRBV15; D gene: .
CDR3 DNA: TGTGCCAGCAGCTTGCCCCCCTCTGAAAAACTGTTTTTT; CDR3 protein: CASSLPPSEKLFF; clone size: .; J gene: TRBJ1-4; V gene: TRBV5-5; D gene: .
CDR3 DNA: TGTGCCAGCAGCCTACAGGTTAACTATGGCTACACCTTC; CDR3 protein: CASSLQVNYGYTF; clone size: .; J gene: TRBJ1-2; V gene: TRBV3-1/TRBV3-2; D gene: .
CDR3 DNA: TGCAGCGTTGAAGGACAGGGTAACTACGAGCAGTACTTC; CDR3 protein: CSVEGQGNYEQYF; clone size: .; J gene: TRBJ2-7; V gene: TRBV29-1; D gene: TRBD1
CDR3 DNA: TGTGCCAGCAGTTATCTGACAGGGGAACACAATGAGCAGTTCTTC; CDR3 protein: CASSYLTGEHNEQFF; clone size: .; J gene: TRBJ2-1; V gene: TRBV28; D gene: TRBD1
CDR3 DNA: TGTGCCAGCAGCCGGAGGGACAGGGGGATCTACACCTTC; CDR3 protein: CASSRRDRGIYTF; clone size: .; J gene: TRBJ1-2; V gene: TRBV5-6; D gene: TRBD1
CDR3 DNA: TGTGCCAGCACTACAGGGCACACTGAAGCTTTCTTT; CDR3 protein: CASTTGHTEAFF; clone size: .; J gene: TRBJ1-1; V gene: TRBV12-3/TRBV12-4; D gene: .
CDR3 DNA: TGTGCCAGTAGTACAAACAGGGACGATCTTGTCGGCTACACCTTC; CDR3 protein: CASSTNRDDLVGYTF; clone size: once; J gene: TRBJ1-2; V gene: TRBV19; D gene: .
CDR3 DNA: TGTGCCAGCAGCGAGGACAGGGGGCTCAATCAGCCCCAGCATTTT; CDR3 protein: CASSEDRGLNQPQHF; clone size: .; J gene: TRBJ1-5; V gene: TRBV11-2; D gene: TRBD1
CDR3 DNA: TGTGCCAGCGGGGGGACTTCCCTACAAGAGACCCAGTACTTC; CDR3 protein: CASGGTSLQETQYF; clone size: .; J gene: TRBJ2-5; V gene: TRBV2; D gene: .
CDR3 DNA: TGTGCCATCAAGGGGTCTCCTAATGAAAAACTGTTTTTT; CDR3 protein: CAIKGSPNEKLFF; clone size: .; J gene: TRBJ1-4; V gene: TRBV28; D gene: .
CDR3 DNA: TGTGCCAGCAGCTTAGCGGGGGTCCTCTCCTACGAGCAGTACTTC; CDR3 protein: CASSLAGVLSYEQYF; clone size: .; J gene: TRBJ2-7; V gene: TRBV11-2; D gene: .
CDR3 DNA: TGTGCCAGCAGTTACCGCCGTCACGGGACAGACTATGGCTACACCTTC; CDR3 protein: CASSYRRHGTDYGYTF; clone size: .; J gene: TRBJ1-2; V gene: TRBV6-5; D gene: TRBD1
CDR3 DNA: TGTGCCAGCAGTTACGGGAGTATCGATGAGCAGTTCTTC; CDR3 protein: CASSYGSIDEQFF; clone size: .; J gene: TRBJ2-1; V gene: TRBV27; D gene: .
CDR3 DNA: TGTGCCAGCAGCTTAGTGGGGGGTCTCAATCAGCCCCAGCATTTT; CDR3 protein: CASSLVGGLNQPQHF; clone size: .; J gene: TRBJ1-5; V gene: TRBV7-8; D gene: .
CDR3 DNA: TGTGCCAGCAGAGCCTCCGGGACTGAAGAGACCCAGTACTTC; CDR3 protein: CASRASGTEETQYF; clone size: .; J gene: TRBJ2-5; V gene: TRBV6-5; D gene: .
CDR3 DNA: TGTGCCAGCACACAACCGGGACAGGGAGAAGACGAGCAGTACTTC; CDR3 protein: CASTQPGQGEDEQYF; clone size: .; J gene: TRBJ2-7; V gene: TRBV2; D gene: TRBD1
CDR3 DNA: TGCGCCAGCAGCTTGGGGGGACAGTCCCTTACGCAAGCTTTCTTT; CDR3 protein: CASSLGGQSLTQAFF; clone size: once; J gene: TRBJ1-1; V gene: TRBV5-1; D gene: TRBD1
CDR3 DNA: TGCGCCAGCAGCTCACGGGACAGGGAGATCACTGAAGCTTTCTTT; CDR3 protein: CASSSRDREITEAFF; clone size: .; J gene: TRBJ1-1; V gene: TRBV5-1; D gene: TRBD1
CDR3 DNA: TGTGCCTGGAAGGCAGGATCGGACCAGGGGGGCTACACCTTC; CDR3 protein: CAWKAGSDQGGYTF; clone size: .; J gene: TRBJ1-2; V gene: TRBV30; D gene: .
CDR3 DNA: TGTGCCAGCAGCTTGGGGCAGGCTAACACTGAAGCTTTCTTT; CDR3 protein: CASSLGQANTEAFF; clone size: .; J gene: TRBJ1-1; V gene: TRBV5-6; D gene: .
CDR3 DNA: TGTGCCAGTAGTTCGGGGGGCTCGGGCGGCTACACCTTC; CDR3 protein: CASSSGGSGGYTF; clone size: .; J gene: TRBJ1-2; V gene: TRBV19; D gene: .
CDR3 DNA: TGTGCCAGCAGCTTCCTGGGGAGGGGCCGCACAGATACGCAGTATTTT; CDR3 protein: CASSFLGRGRTDTQYF; clone size: .; J gene: TRBJ2-3; V gene: TRBV7-8; D gene: TRBD2
CDR3 DNA: TGTGCCAGCAGCGACCCGAGCGGGAGAGGTGGTGAGCAGTTCTTC; CDR3 protein: CASSDPSGRGGEQFF; clone size: .; J gene: TRBJ2-1; V gene: TRBV9; D gene: TRBD2
CDR3 DNA: TGTGCCAGCAGCTTTATCCGGGAGGTATACAATGAGCAGTTCTTC; CDR3 protein: CASSFIREVYNEQFF; clone size: once; J gene: TRBJ2-1; V gene: TRBV11-2; D gene: TRBD2
CDR3 DNA: TGTGCCAGCAGCTTGGGGAGGGGCACAGATACGCAGTATTTT; CDR3 protein: CASSLGRGTDTQYF; clone size: .; J gene: TRBJ2-3; V gene: TRBV2; D gene: TRBD2
CDR3 DNA: TGTGCCAGTAGTGTCTGGGACTCTGGGCAGCCCCAGCATTTT; CDR3 protein: CASSVWDSGQPQHF; clone size: .; J gene: TRBJ1-5; V gene: TRBV19; D gene: .
CDR3 DNA: TGTGCCAGCAGTTACACATACAGGGGCTCTTACGTCGAGCAGTACTTC; CDR3 protein: CASSYTYRGSYVEQYF; clone size: .; J gene: TRBJ2-7; V gene: TRBV6-5; D gene: TRBD1
CDR3 DNA: TGTGCCAGTACCCCCCCCTTGGGGAGCTATGGCTACACCTTC; CDR3 protein: CASTPPLGSYGYTF; clone size: .; J gene: TRBJ1-2; V gene: TRBV19; D gene: .
CDR3 DNA: TGCGCCAGCAGTGAGTCTCCCGGGAGGGTTTGGGCCAAAAACATTCAGTACTTC; CDR3 protein: CASSESPGRVWAKNIQYF; clone size: .; J gene: TRBJ2-4; V gene: TRBV10-2; D gene: TRBD2